The sequence of this TCR beta chain was determined in a study of spatial heterogeneity in lung cancer (dated 2019 in TCRdb). Turning to the overall study: More beta-chain than alpha-chain transcripts were consistently detected, likely reflecting higher beta-chain transcript abundance. In the raw uncorrected reads, each unique combination of TCR and UMI appeared more than ten times on average. The study quantitatively compared TCR alpha and beta repertoires across multiple tumor regions, matched nontumor lung and blood in non-small cell lung cancer. Nonsynonymous mutation counts, determined by whole-exome sequencing of tumor tissue, were related to features of the TCR repertoire. At surgery, both alpha and beta chains were TCR-sequenced in approximately 210 tumor regions, approximately 64 matched nontumor lung samples and just over 55 PBMC samples. General conclusions and limits of the study: Confirming at a functional level the hypothesis that regional TCRs recognize regional mutations was considered to require additional single-cell paired TCR alpha and beta sequencing. Ubiquitous expanded tumor TCRs were detected in blood more often at tumor resection than at routine follow-up.

The library was prepared using 5' RACE. TCRdb lists the instrument as NextSeq 500. The TCR library protocol attached a unique molecular identifier to each TCR cDNA molecule to allow correction of PCR and sequencing errors. In the authors' own workflow: TCR identification, UMI-based error correction and CDR3 extraction were all carried out with Decombinator tools. Expanded TCRs were defined as those above a frequency of 2 per 1,000, corresponding to the top 1% of the tumor frequency distribution. Renyi diversity was computed with the R vegan package after each repertoire had been subsampled 100 times to 5,000 TCRs. CDR3 similarity networks were constructed using string-kernel similarity of amino acid triplets, with links drawn between CDR3s whose pairwise similarity was above 0.82. The raw public reads went through TCRdb reprocessing: fastp at Q25, MiXCR clone calling, in-frame beta chains kept. Identical CDR3 protein sequences are pooled into one entry, listed with their most common genes and DNA. These V and J calls derive from TCRdb rather than the authors' analysis. Within this sample are 23,000 or so distinct CDR3 sequences, with approximately 4.7% of them counted one time only. In total, the top ten clones hold less than 5.5% of the sample.

This clonotype is labeled medium-sized (0.01 to 0.1%). Its antigen remains unidentified. There are no base qualities to consult, and no much larger clone falls within one base. Read against the paper, the sample's time point label means: sample taken at primary tumor resection. Donors were some 78 patients with early-stage, untreated non-small cell lung cancer from the lung TRACERx cohort. TCR sequencing used whole RNA extracted from tumor and nontumor lung tissue, or from cryopreserved PBMC samples, without cell sorting. Patients were selected for TCR sequencing only if sufficient RNA was available from at least two tumor regions. This TCR was recovered from a male donor with early-stage non-small cell lung cancer. The sample here was PBMCs, taken at surgery.

The base sequence is TGTGCCAGCAGGCTGGGGCCAGATACGCAGTATTTT. Translated, it gives CASRLGPDTQYF. Recombination joined TRBV6-6 with TRBJ2-3; TRBD1 is a possible D gene, resting on 5 matching bases. V is clipped by 6 bases and J by 4 bases, and the sequence between their germline boundaries is 8 bases long. According to the germline V gene (reference sequence), CDR1 reads MNHNY and CDR2 reads SVGAGI. Reading from cysteine to phenylalanine, the CDR3 counts 12 amino acids. The read is trimmed to its CDR3 DNA, 36 bases read in frame from base 1.